These 4 T cell receptor beta chains came from one sample sequenced in a study of CD8+ T cells in alopecia areata (dated 2018 in TCRdb). The label giving this sample's time point can be read as: 4 weeks on oral tofacitinib. The treatment or condition label here, explained by the study, means: oral pan-JAK inhibitor, 5-10 mg twice daily. The library was prepared using the immunoSEQ multiplex PCR assay. RNA was extracted from all samples and reverse transcribed into cDNA, which served as template for TCR sequencing. What TCRdb holds here is the immuneACCESS table cut down to in-frame rearrangements. Part of the clones is not present; checked against another copy, under half of the missing clones reflect an unresolved V gene, and the others are unexplained. The table for this sample lists 200,000 to 250,000 clones; over 60% of them were counted only once. The leading ten clones occupy more than 3.5% of the sample.

The specimen was CD4+ T cells sorted from blood, collected at week 4, from a patient treated with tofacitinib. The receptors here all came from a human donor with alopecia areata.

The rearrangement uses TRBV4-1 and TRBJ1-4; D not resolved. V lost 0 bases to trimming and J lost 10 bases, with 6 bases between them. The germline V gene encodes CDR1 MGHRA and CDR2 YSYEKL. CDR3 length: 12 amino acids. Written as DNA, the CDR3 is TGCGCCAGCAGCCAAGATGTGGGAAAACTGTTTTTT. It specifies CASSQDVGKLFF.

This clone was counted a few times. The chain combines TRBV11-2 with TRBJ2-2, with 8 bases identical to TRBD1. Germline V gives CDR1 SGHAT, CDR2 FQNNGV. V lost 3 bases and J lost 3; bases outside the gene matches: 0. This CDR3 contains 14 residues. This chain's CDR3 is CASSLDRDTGELFF. The CDR3 nucleotides are TGTGCCAGCAGCTTGGACAGGGACACCGGGGAGCTGTTTTTT.

This clone turned up a few times. The sample contains more than one DNA sequence encoding this CDR3. The chain employs TRBV19 and TRBJ2-2; D remains ambiguous. CDR1 LNHDA and CDR2 SQIVND come from the germline V gene (reference sequence). Trimming cost V 3 bases and J 5 bases, with 4 bases left between them. The CDR3 is made up of 12 amino acids. This CDR3 reads CASSIPTGELFF. The CDR3, as DNA: TGTGCCAGTAGTATCCCAACCGGGGAGCTGTTTTTT.

The chain couples TRBV18 to TRBJ2-7, with 9 positions matching TRBD1. The CDR3 has 14 amino acids. With 3 bases clipped from V and 6 bases from J, the junction kept 6 bases outside the gene matches. CDR1 and CDR2 (germline): KGHSH, LQKENI. CDR3 amino acids: CASSPDLTGGEQYF. Written as DNA, the CDR3 is TGTGCCAGCTCACCGGATTTGACAGGGGGCGAGCAGTACTTC.